The 3 T cell receptor beta chains below come from one sample, sequenced in a study of OX40 agonist ivuxolimab in advanced cancers. The table came from immunoSEQ multiplex PCR; TCRdb's copy has only in-frame clones and leaves some out. The sample lists 55,000 to 70,000 clones; about four fifths were seen once. Sequenced here: CD4+ or CD8+ T cells sorted from blood, sampled in a trial of the OX40 agonist ivuxolimab. These receptors all stem from an adult with an advanced solid tumor such as melanoma, head and neck, liver or kidney cancer.

V and J are TRBV5-1 and TRBJ1-2; TRBD1 is a possible D gene (6 bases). Germline CDR1 and CDR2: SGHRS and YFSETQ. There are 15 residues in the CDR3. Trimming cost V 4 bases and J 9 bases, with 22 bases left between them. CDR3 amino acids: CASSQGRQALDSYTF. The CDR3 DNA sequence: TGCGCCAGCAGCCAGGGCCGACAGGCACTAGATAGCTACACCTTC.

This clone was recorded once. The chain links TRBV15 to TRBJ1-2; TRBD1 matches at 8 bases. This CDR3 spans 16 amino acids. Germline V gene data show CDR1 as LNHNV and CDR2 as YYDKDF (reference sequence). The V segment lost 3 bases and the J segment 4 bases; nucleotides outside the gene matches: 10. CDR3 in amino acids: CATSSSLDRAFYGYTF. CDR3 DNA: TGTGCCACCAGCAGCTCCTTGGACAGGGCTTTCTATGGCTACACCTTC.

The chain links TRBV6-1 to TRBJ2-2; 10 bases agree with TRBD1. The germline CDR1 and CDR2 sequences are MNHNS and SASEGT. There are 17 residues in the CDR3. V gave up 2 bases and J gave up 2 bases; unmatched junction bases: 5. In nucleotides, the CDR3 is TGTGCCAGCAGTGAAAGGAGGACAGGGGGAAACACCGGGGAGCTGTTTTTT. The encoded protein is CASSERRTGGNTGELFF.